The following is a T cell receptor beta chain sequence with its context. This entry belongs to a study of radiotherapy plus CTLA-4 blockade in lung cancer. Libraries were prepared by immunoSEQ multiplex PCR; TCRdb keeps only in-frame clonotypes and omits some of them. The table shows tens of thousands of clones, with approximately 86% occurring only once. Trimming pared 6 bases from V and 2 bases from J, leaving 19 bases between. The germline gives CDR1 SQVTM, CDR2 ANQGSEA. CDR3 length: 15 amino acids. V gene TRBV29-1 combines with J gene TRBJ2-5, with D hard to call. This TCR was sampled from a human donor with non-small cell lung cancer whose response to radiotherapy plus ipilimumab could not be evaluated. Source: peripheral blood, taken from a patient treated with radiotherapy plus ipilimumab. The chain's CDR3 is CSVVSRISSQETQYF. The DNA for the CDR3 is TGCAGCGTCGTATCCCGCATTAGCTCGCAAGAGACCCAGTACTTC.